These 22 T cell receptor beta chains share one sample of origin, sequenced in a study of blood T cell repertoires in COVID-19. The table came from immunoSEQ multiplex PCR; TCRdb's copy has only in-frame clones and leaves some out. The sample has 310,000 or so clones; approximately 89% are singletons. Source material: peripheral blood. The receptor source for this set is a woman aged 30 to 39 with COVID-19, enrolled during active disease.

The V gene is TRBV5-1, the J gene TRBJ1-2; TRBD1 agrees at 12 bases. CDR1 SGHRS and CDR2 YFSETQ come from the germline V gene. The CDR3 is 15 residues long. V dropped 4 bases and J dropped 2; count of bases not matched to a gene: 3. The CDR3 loop reads CASSKGQGANYGYTF. The CDR3 bases are TGCGCCAGCAGCAAGGGACAGGGGGCGAACTATGGCTACACCTTC. Filled out from reference TRBV5-1 and TRBJ1-2, the complete variable domain reads KAGVTQTPRYLIKTRGQQVTLSCSPISGHRSVSWYQQTPGQGLQFLFEYFSETQRNKGNFPGRFSGRQFSNSRSEMNVSTLELGDSALYLCASSKGQGANYGYTFGSGTRLTVV.

This chain connects TRBV9 to TRBJ1-1, with unresolved D. CDR1 SGDLS and CDR2 YYNGEE come from the germline V gene. The CDR3 totals 13 residues. The V gene lost 0 bases and the J gene lost 1 base, with 4 bases spanning the gap. As DNA, the CDR3 is TGTGCCAGCAGCGTAGCCGGGAACACTGAAGCTTTCTTT. As protein: CASSVAGNTEAFF. The full variable domain, in which reference TRBV9 and TRBJ1-1 provide the parts outside the CDR3, is DSGVTQTPKHLITATGQRVTLRCSPRSGDLSVYWYQQSLDQGLQFLIQYYNGEERAKGNILERFSAQQFPDLHSELNLSSLELGDSALYFCASSVAGNTEAFFGQGTRLTVV.

This clone occurred a few times. This chain uses TRBV4-1 with TRBJ2-3; 13 nucleotides align to TRBD2. Trimming cost V 7 bases and J 3 bases; bases outside gene matches: 1. The CDR3 sequence is 14 residues long. Germline CDR1 reads MGHRA; CDR2 reads YSYEKL. The CDR3 loop reads CASMTSGGTDTQYF. Here the CDR3 DNA reads TGCGCCAGCATGACTAGCGGGGGGACAGATACGCAGTATTTT.

The chain recombines TRBV6-5 with TRBJ1-4; D may be TRBD1 (6 bases). Germline CDR1 MNHEY, CDR2 SVGAGI. The CDR3 contains 14 residues. V lost 7 bases and J 0 bases, leaving 9 bases between the germline ends. The CDR3 sequence: CASNGTPTNEKLFF. The DNA for the CDR3 is TGTGCCAGCAATGGGACACCAACTAATGAAAAACTGTTTTTT.

The chain couples TRBV27 to TRBJ1-2; D is perhaps TRBD1 (5 bases). Trimming removed 1 base from V and 5 bases from J, with 14 bases in between. Germline CDR1 and CDR2: MNHEY and SMNVEV (reference sequence). This CDR3 region has 15 residues. The CDR3 reads CASSLLGGVQYGYTF. The CDR3 region has the DNA TGTGCCAGCAGTTTATTGGGGGGGGTTCAATATGGCTACACCTTC.

The V gene is TRBV19, the J gene TRBJ1-4, with a possible D match to TRBD1 (6 bases). The germline CDR1 and CDR2 sequences are LNHDA and SQIVND (reference sequence). V dropped 3 bases and J dropped 3 bases, with 8 bases sitting between them. This CDR3 spans 14 amino acids. CDR3 bases: TGTGCCAGTAGTATTGGGACATCTAATGAAAAACTGTTTTTT. It specifies CASSIGTSNEKLFF.

V and J are TRBV6-5 and TRBJ1-2, with a possible D match to TRBD1 (5 bases). CDR3 length: 12 residues. In germline, CDR1 is MNHEY, CDR2 SVGAGI. Trimming took 5 bases from V and 7 from J, leaving 11 bases between them. The CDR3 DNA is TGTGCCAGCAGTCCCGGGGGGAGTGGCTACACCTTC. Translated: CASSPGGSGYTF.

This clone was observed once. The CDR3: CASSFSGFNQPQHF. For the CDR3, the DNA is TGTGCCAGCAGTTTCTCGGGGTTCAATCAGCCCCAGCATTTT. The rearrangement links TRBV27 to TRBJ1-5; D unresolved. The ends were cut back, 3 bases at V and 3 bases at J, with 9 bases in the middle. This CDR3 spans 14 amino acids. Germline CDR1 is MNHEY and CDR2 is SMNVEV (reference sequence).

This CDR3 reads CASTTTGSYEQYF. CDR3 DNA: TGCGCCAGCACCACGACTGGTTCCTACGAGCAGTACTTC. The chain combines TRBV10-2 with TRBJ2-7; D ambiguous. The CDR3 covers 13 residues. The ends were cut back, 7 bases at V and 1 base at J, with 11 bases in the middle. The germline V gene has CDR1 WSHSY and CDR2 SAAADI.

The chain combines TRBV30 with TRBJ1-1; 8 nucleotides line up with TRBD1. The ends lost 4 bases at V and 5 bases at J; junction bases unmatched: 3. Germline values: CDR1 GTSNPN, CDR2 SVGIG (reference sequence). This CDR3 comprises 12 residues. CDR3 nucleotides: TGTGCCTGGACAACAGGGGGGACTGAAGCTTTCTTT. Translated, it gives CAWTTGGTEAFF. Full variable domain (outside the CDR3, taken from reference TRBV30 and TRBJ1-1): SQTIHQWPATLVQPVGSPLSLECTVEGTSNPNLYWYRQAAGRGLQLLFYSVGIGQISSEVPQNLSASRPQDRQFILSSKKLLLSDSGFYLCAWTTGGTEAFFGQGTRLTVV.

The CDR3 loop reads CASSPTGDPSSPLHF. The CDR3 region has the DNA TGTGCCAGCAGCCCGACAGGGGATCCAAGTTCACCCCTCCACTTT. This chain joins TRBV7-3 and TRBJ1-6; TRBD1 matches 8 bases. Germline lookup yields CDR1 SGHTA and CDR2 FQGTGA. The CDR3 sequence is 15 residues long. J gave up 9 bases and V 5 bases, and 9 bases lay outside the gene matches.

This chain connects TRBV7-9 to TRBJ2-1; D possibly corresponds to TRBD1 (6 bases). This CDR3 region has 16 residues. Germline values: CDR1 SEHNR, CDR2 FQNEAQ (reference sequence). Trimming took 5 bases from V and 5 from J, leaving 19 bases between them. CDR3 residues: CASSQVPQGPHNEQFF. CDR3 in DNA: TGTGCCAGCAGCCAAGTTCCTCAGGGGCCACACAATGAGCAGTTCTTC.

This sequence joins TRBV19 and TRBJ2-1, with 9 bases identical to TRBD1. Germline-derived CDR1 and CDR2 are LNHDA and SQIVND (reference sequence). J was trimmed by 0 bases and V by 5 bases; bases with no gene match: 11. The CDR3 covers 18 residues. This chain's CDR3 is CASSSGTGFFGSYNEQFF. In nucleotides, the CDR3 is TGTGCCAGTAGTTCCGGGACAGGGTTTTTCGGCTCCTACAATGAGCAGTTCTTC.

The rearrangement uses TRBV5-1 and TRBJ1-1, with D possibly matching TRBD1 (6 bases). This CDR3 has 16 amino acids. The V and J ends lost 0 bases and 2 bases respectively, with 14 bases between them. From germline, CDR1 is SGHRS and CDR2 YFSETQ. The CDR3 here is CASSLAGRDTNTEAFF. CDR3 nucleotide sequence: TGCGCCAGCAGCTTGGCCGGTCGGGACACTAACACTGAAGCTTTCTTT.

This chain links TRBV28 with TRBJ2-7; 7 nucleotides match TRBD2. This CDR3 has 16 residues. Trimming took 5 bases from V and 0 from J; bases not matched to a gene: 10. Germline loops: CDR1 MDHEN, CDR2 SYDVKM. CDR3 region: CASSSVREASSYEQYF. Written as DNA, the CDR3 is TGTGCCAGCAGTAGCGTACGGGAGGCGAGCTCCTACGAGCAGTACTTC.

The chain recombines TRBV5-4 with TRBJ2-7; 8 bases are a match to TRBD1. The CDR3 extends over 14 amino acids. The germline V gene encodes CDR1 SGHNT and CDR2 YYREEE (reference sequence). V trimming: 3 bases; J trimming: 0 bases; junction bases outside the gene matches: 2. In DNA form, the CDR3 reads TGTGCCAGCAGCTACAGGGGGAGCTCCTACGAGCAGTACTTC. Amino acids: CASSYRGSSYEQYF.

The chain is built from TRBV6-5 and TRBJ2-3; tentatively, D is TRBD2 (5 bases). V gave up 2 bases and J gave up 2 bases, with 8 bases separating them. This CDR3 contains 14 residues. Germline CDR1 reads MNHEY; CDR2 reads SVGAGI. The CDR3 sequence is CASSYGRDTDTQYF. CDR3 DNA sequence: TGTGCCAGCAGTTACGGTCGGGACACAGATACGCAGTATTTT.

CDR3 sequence: CASSLVGRSTEAFF. As DNA, the CDR3 is TGTGCCAGCAGCTTAGTGGGGAGGAGCACTGAAGCTTTCTTT. V usage is TRBV13 and J usage is TRBJ1-1; no clear D gene. The CDR3 length is 14 residues. V was pared by 1 base and J by 4 bases, with 10 bases between. The germline gives CDR1 PRHDT, CDR2 FYEKMQ (reference sequence).

The chain uses TRBV10-3 and TRBJ2-1; D call uncertain. CDR1 is ENHRY and CDR2 is SYGVKD in the germline V gene. This CDR3 comprises 11 residues. The V end lost 4 bases, the J end lost 7 bases, and 5 bases lay between the germline ends. The CDR3 DNA sequence: TGTGCCATCAGTGTTGAGAATGAGCAGTTCTTC. This sequence encodes CAISVENEQFF.

V usage is TRBV6-2 or TRBV6-3 and J usage is TRBJ2-1, with TRBD2 as a possible D gene (5 bases). Germline V lookup: CDR1 MNHEY, CDR2 SVGEGT. CDR3 length equals 13 residues. Trimming stripped 0 bases from V and 7 bases from J, with 7 bases between. CDR3 loop: CASSYSEVNEQFF. In DNA form, the CDR3 reads TGTGCCAGCAGTTACTCGGAGGTGAATGAGCAGTTCTTC.

The rearrangement links TRBV4-2 to TRBJ2-7, with a possible D match to TRBD1 (6 bases). The CDR3 has 16 residues. Germline V gene data show CDR1 as LGHNA and CDR2 as YNFKEQ. V lost 3 bases and J lost 8, with 23 bases in between. CDR3 nucleotides: TGTGCCAGCAGCCAGATATCAGGGGACCCTCTTACGAAGCAGTACTTC. This gives the protein CASSQISGDPLTKQYF.

The chain employs TRBV29-1 and TRBJ2-1, with 9 bases lining up with TRBD2. CDR1 is SQVTM, CDR2 ANQGSEA, per germline. The CDR3 has 19 residues. Germline trimming cut 3 bases from V and 9 bases from J; bases unmatched to any gene: 24. As DNA, the CDR3 is TGCAGCGTTGACGCCCCGAGAATCAAAGCGGGAGGTCTCATGGGTGAGCAGTTCTTC. Amino acid sequence: CSVDAPRIKAGGLMGEQFF.